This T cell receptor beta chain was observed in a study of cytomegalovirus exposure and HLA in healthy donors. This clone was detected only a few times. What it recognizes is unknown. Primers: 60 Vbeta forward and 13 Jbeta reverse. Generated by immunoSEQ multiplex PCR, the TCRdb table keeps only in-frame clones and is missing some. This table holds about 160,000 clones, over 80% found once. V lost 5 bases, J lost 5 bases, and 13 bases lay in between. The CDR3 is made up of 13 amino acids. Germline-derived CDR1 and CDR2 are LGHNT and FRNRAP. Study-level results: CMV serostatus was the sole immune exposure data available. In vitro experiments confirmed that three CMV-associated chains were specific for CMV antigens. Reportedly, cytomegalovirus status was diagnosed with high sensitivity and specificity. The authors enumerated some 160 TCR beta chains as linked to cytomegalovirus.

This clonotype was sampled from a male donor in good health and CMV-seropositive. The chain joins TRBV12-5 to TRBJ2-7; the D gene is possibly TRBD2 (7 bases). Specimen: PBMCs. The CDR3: CASGERDIHEQYF. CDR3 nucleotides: TGTGCTAGTGGTGAGCGGGACATCCACGAGCAGTACTTC. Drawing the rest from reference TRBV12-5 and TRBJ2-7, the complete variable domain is DARVTQTPRHKVTEMGQEVTMRCQPILGHNTVFWYRQTMMQGLELLAYFRNRAPLDDSGMPKDRFSAEMPDATLATLKIQPSEPRDSAVYFCASGERDIHEQYFGPGTRLTVT.